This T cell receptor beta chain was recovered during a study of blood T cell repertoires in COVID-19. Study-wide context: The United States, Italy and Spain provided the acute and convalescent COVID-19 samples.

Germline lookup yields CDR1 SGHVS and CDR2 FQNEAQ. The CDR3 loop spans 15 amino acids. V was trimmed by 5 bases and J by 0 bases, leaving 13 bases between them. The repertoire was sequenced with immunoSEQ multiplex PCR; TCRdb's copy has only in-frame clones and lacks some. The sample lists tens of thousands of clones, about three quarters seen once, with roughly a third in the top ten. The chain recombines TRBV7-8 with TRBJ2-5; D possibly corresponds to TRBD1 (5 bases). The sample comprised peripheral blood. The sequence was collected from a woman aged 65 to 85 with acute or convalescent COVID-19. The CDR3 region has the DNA TGTGCCAGCAGCGAATCAGGGATGTACCAAGAGACCCAGTACTTC. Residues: CASSESGMYQETQYF.